This passage covers 28 T cell receptor beta chains from one sample sequenced in a study of blood T cell repertoires in COVID-19. Only in-frame clones appear in the TCRdb table, and some are missing; sequencing was by immunoSEQ multiplex PCR. The table includes about 130,000 clones, around 88% detected once. The sequencing input was peripheral blood. These receptors all stem from a man over 45 with acute or convalescent COVID-19.

The V call is TRBV11-2, the J call TRBJ2-1; the match to TRBD1 covers 7 bases. Losses at the gene ends were 0 bases for V and 7 bases for J; bases not matched to a gene: 6. CDR1 and CDR2 (germline): SGHAT, FQNNGV. The length of the CDR3 is 15 residues. CDR3 in DNA: TGTGCCAGCAGCTTAGAGCCCTCGACAGGGAATGAGCAGTTCTTC. It specifies CASSLEPSTGNEQFF.

In nucleotides, the CDR3 is TGTGCCAGCAGCCAGGGGTTCGGAACTGAAGCTTTCTTT. Its translation is CASSQGFGTEAFF. J is TRBJ1-1 and V is TRBV11-3; D possibly corresponds to TRBD1 (6 bases). Germline V gene sequence: CDR1 SGHNT, CDR2 YENEEA. Trimming took off 5 bases at V and 5 bases at J, with 12 bases between the two ends. This CDR3 region has 13 residues.

Only a few counts were recorded for this clone. This chain links TRBV29-1 with TRBJ1-2; 7 bases agree with TRBD1. CDR3 size: 13 residues. The germline V gene encodes CDR1 SQVTM and CDR2 ANQGSEA. J gave up 6 bases and V 2 bases, and 6 bases lay outside the gene matches. The CDR3 DNA reads as TGCAGCGTTGAAAGCCGAGACAGGGATGGCTACACCTTC. Protein product: CSVESRDRDGYTF.

The chain couples TRBV19 to TRBJ2-7, with 7 bases identical to TRBD1. Germline V gene sequence: CDR1 LNHDA, CDR2 SQIVND (reference sequence). Germline trimming cut 9 bases from V and 0 bases from J; bases unmatched to any gene: 8. The CDR3 loop spans 14 amino acids. CDR3 sequence (DNA): TGTGCCAGCCGAAGGGGGCTCTACTCCTACGAGCAGTACTTC. Its translation: CASRRGLYSYEQYF.

The chain carries TRBV27 and TRBJ2-3; 8 nucleotides match TRBD2. This CDR3 spans 16 amino acids. Germline loops: CDR1 MNHEY, CDR2 SMNVEV (reference sequence). The V segment lost 3 bases and the J segment 3 bases; nucleotides outside the gene matches: 8. CDR3 DNA sequence: TGTGCCAGCAGTTTCAGACGGGGGGGCGGAACAGATACGCAGTATTTT. Protein sequence: CASSFRRGGGTDTQYF.

This chain joins TRBV7-9 and TRBJ1-4; 7 bases fit TRBD1. In germline, CDR1 is SEHNR, CDR2 FQNEAQ (reference sequence). V was clipped by 0 bases and J by 6 bases; unmatched bases: 7. The CDR3 consists of 16 residues. CDR3 protein: CASSLASGGSYEKLFF. CDR3 DNA sequence: TGTGCCAGCAGCTTAGCCTCAGGGGGAAGCTATGAAAAACTGTTTTTT.

This chain uses TRBV4-1 with TRBJ1-1, with TRBD1 matching over 7 bases. The CDR3 runs 14 residues. The V gene's germline CDR1 is MGHRA and CDR2 YSYEKL. Losses at the gene ends were 3 bases for V and 4 bases for J; bases not matched to a gene: 5. DNA for the CDR3: TGCGCCAGCAGCCAGCAACAGGGGCCCACTGAAGCTTTCTTT. Its protein product is CASSQQQGPTEAFF.

CDR3 nucleotide sequence: TGTGCCAGCAGCCCCACAGGGGTACGGGAGCAGCCCCAGCATTTT. It specifies CASSPTGVREQPQHF. The gene calls are TRBV7-9 and TRBJ1-5; TRBD1 aligns across 7 bases. This CDR3 has 15 amino acids. The junction had 11 bases not matched to a gene; V was cut back by 5 bases and J by 7 bases. Germline CDR1 SEHNR, CDR2 FQNEAQ (reference sequence).

This chain connects TRBV5-6 to TRBJ2-1, with 15 positions matching TRBD2. There are 15 residues in the CDR3. The V segment lost 4 bases and the J segment 10 bases; nucleotides outside the gene matches: 6. Germline V CDR1 and CDR2: SGHDT, YYEEEE. CDR3 residues: CASSAGLAGGEEQFF. The CDR3 DNA reads TGTGCCAGCAGCGCGGGACTAGCGGGAGGCGAGGAGCAGTTCTTC.

The rearrangement joins TRBV9 to TRBJ1-1; weak D call: TRBD1 (5 bases). CDR3 length: 14 amino acids. The V end lost 2 bases, the J end lost 4 bases, and 12 bases lay between the germline ends. Germline CDR1 is SGDLS and CDR2 is YYNGEE. The CDR3 coding sequence is TGTGCCAGCAGCGTCGGGGGACTCAGCACTGAAGCTTTCTTT. It codes for CASSVGGLSTEAFF. The variable domain in full, with the rest retrieved from reference TRBV9 and TRBJ1-1, is DSGVTQTPKHLITATGQRVTLRCSPRSGDLSVYWYQQSLDQGLQFLIQYYNGEERAKGNILERFSAQQFPDLHSELNLSSLELGDSALYFCASSVGGLSTEAFFGQGTRLTVV.

In its sample, this clone was seen once. The rearrangement joins TRBV30 to TRBJ2-7, with TRBD1 identical over 7 bases. The V and J ends lost 5 bases and 6 bases, in that order; junction bases with no gene match: 7. Germline CDR1 and CDR2: GTSNPN and SVGIG (reference sequence). This CDR3 has 12 residues. CDR3: CAWDKNRGEQYF. CDR3 nucleotide sequence: TGTGCCTGGGATAAGAACAGGGGCGAGCAGTACTTC.

The chain has TRBV28 and TRBJ1-2; TRBD1 agrees at 7 bases. This CDR3 has 12 residues. Germline V CDR1 and CDR2: MDHEN, SYDVKM. After removal of 8 bases from V and 4 bases from J, the junction contained 4 bases not matched to a gene. The CDR3 reads CASSTGAYGYTF. The CDR3 bases are TGTGCCAGCTCCACAGGGGCCTATGGCTACACCTTC.

Details on this clone: At one end the junction does not follow the germline gene, possibly because of a read error. V and J are TRBV11-2 and TRBJ2-7; 8 bases line up with TRBD2. The CDR3 contains 13 residues. Germline loops: CDR1 SGHAT, CDR2 FQNNGV. CDR3 sequence: CASSPEAGANGYF. CDR3 DNA sequence: TGTGCCAGCAGCCCCGAAGCGGGAGCGAATGGTTATTTC.

A note on this clone: The junction differs from germline at one of its ends, possibly a read error. The chain joins TRBV5-8 to TRBJ1-5, with D tentatively TRBD1 (5 bases). The CDR3 consists of 15 residues. Looked up from germline, CDR1 is SGHTS and CDR2 is YDEGEE. The CDR3 loop is CASILFPGGGQPQHF. CDR3 DNA: TGTGCCAGCATCTTGTTCCCTGGGGGGGGTCAGCCCCAGCATTTT.

This chain links TRBV19 with TRBJ1-2; 7 bases agree with TRBD1. The ends lost 5 bases at V and 8 bases at J; junction bases unmatched: 17. Looked up from germline, CDR1 is LNHDA and CDR2 is SQIVND (reference sequence). This CDR3 region has 16 residues. CDR3 bases: TGTGCCAGTAGTCTGGGACAGCCCTACCCGGCGGTAGGCTACACCTTC. Protein sequence: CASSLGQPYPAVGYTF.

The V gene is TRBV19, the J gene TRBJ2-7; 7 positions agree with TRBD2. Germline assignment: CDR1 LNHDA and CDR2 SQIVND (reference sequence). V gave up 11 bases and J gave up 3 bases; unmatched junction bases: 4. The CDR3 loop spans 11 amino acids. CDR3 sequence reads: CASWGGYEQYF. DNA of the CDR3: TGTGCCTCGTGGGGGGGCTACGAGCAGTACTTC.

The V gene is TRBV24-1, the J gene TRBJ2-3, with D possibly matching TRBD2 (6 bases). The germline V and J ends were trimmed by 4 bases and 4 bases, with 17 bases remaining between them. Germline CDR1 KGHDR, CDR2 SFDVKD. CDR3 length: 16 amino acids. CDR3 coding DNA: TGTGCCACCAGTGACCCGGAGGGCCAGGGTGCAGATACGCAGTATTTT. Protein sequence: CATSDPEGQGADTQYF.

The chain uses TRBV7-2 and TRBJ2-1; tentative D call: TRBD1 (6 bases). Germline V gene data show CDR1 as SGHTA and CDR2 as FQGNSA. CDR3 length: 14 amino acids. The ends were cut back, 3 bases at V and 0 bases at J, with 6 bases in the middle. The DNA of the CDR3 is TGTGCCAGCAGCTTCAGGGGCTCCTACAATGAGCAGTTCTTC. It translates to CASSFRGSYNEQFF.

The chain is built from TRBV6-5 and TRBJ1-4, with 8 nucleotides matching TRBD1. The CDR3 sequence is 13 residues long. The germline V gene has CDR1 MNHEY and CDR2 SVGAGI. V shed 7 bases, J shed 6 bases, and the junction held 4 bases outside the gene matches. Written as DNA, the CDR3 is TGTGCCAGCATCGAGACAGGGGATGAAAAACTGTTTTTT. Its protein product is CASIETGDEKLFF.

The V gene is TRBV3-1 (or the pseudogene TRBV3-2), the J gene TRBJ2-5; 7 nucleotides match TRBD2. The CDR3 consists of 16 residues. The V gene's germline CDR1 is LGHDT and CDR2 YNNKEL (reference sequence). J gave up 2 bases and V 1 base, and 7 bases lay outside the gene matches. The CDR3 nucleotides read TGTGCCAGCAGCCAAGGCACAAGCGGGGTTCAAGAGACCCAGTACTTC. As protein: CASSQGTSGVQETQYF.

In its sample, this clone was seen once. The chain couples TRBV7-3 to TRBJ1-2, with TRBD1 matching over 8 bases. This CDR3 comprises 14 residues. The V gene end was trimmed by 5 bases and the J gene end by 8 bases; junction bases not matched to a gene: 10. CDR1 and CDR2 (germline): SGHTA, FQGTGA. The chain's CDR3 is CASSLAGGAGGYTF. CDR3 coding DNA: TGTGCCAGCAGCCTCGCAGGGGGCGCGGGCGGCTACACCTTC.

This chain uses TRBV5-5 with TRBJ2-4; weak D call: TRBD1 (5 bases). Deletions cut 2 bases from V and 1 base from J, with 7 bases between. The CDR3 is 14 amino acids. Germline values: CDR1 SGHKS, CDR2 YYEKEE (reference sequence). The CDR3 sequence is CASSLAGAKNIQYF. Here the CDR3 DNA reads TGTGCCAGCAGCTTAGCAGGGGCCAAAAACATTCAGTACTTC.

This rearrangement joins TRBV18 to TRBJ1-1; D gene unclear. V was shortened by 3 bases and J by 4 bases, with 12 bases between the two germline ends. CDR3 length equals 14 residues. Germline V lookup: CDR1 KGHSH, CDR2 LQKENI. The DNA of the CDR3 is TGTGCCAGCTCACCGTACGGTGAGGCCACTGAAGCTTTCTTT. This codes for CASSPYGEATEAFF.

The gene calls are TRBV7-9 and TRBJ1-1; no clear D gene. The CDR3 totals 13 residues. Germline V gene lookup returns CDR1 SEHNR and CDR2 FQNEAQ (reference sequence). V lost 10 bases to trimming and J lost 1 base, with 13 bases between them. CDR3 region: CATPGLGNTEAFF. CDR3 bases: TGTGCCACCCCCGGGTTGGGGAACACTGAAGCTTTCTTT.

This clone has a single count. This rearrangement joins TRBV29-1 to TRBJ1-1; weak D call: TRBD1 (6 bases). Per the germline V gene, CDR1 is SQVTM and CDR2 is ANQGSEA. Trimming removed 6 bases at V and 1 base at J, with 21 bases between. The CDR3 sequence is 16 residues long. The DNA for the CDR3 is TGCAGCGTGTCTACAGGGTGGGGCATGGCGAACACTGAAGCTTTCTTT. It specifies CSVSTGWGMANTEAFF.

The chain combines TRBV18 with TRBJ1-4; possibly TRBD1 for D (5 bases). The V end was cut by 4 bases, the J end by 0 bases, with 12 bases between. Germline V lookup: CDR1 KGHSH, CDR2 LQKENI. The CDR3 spans 16 residues. CDR3 loop: CASSRSLQATNEKLFF. DNA of the CDR3: TGTGCCAGCTCACGATCTCTACAGGCAACTAATGAAAAACTGTTTTTT. The variable domain in full, with the rest retrieved from reference TRBV18 and TRBJ1-4, is NAGVMQNPRHLVRRRGQEARLRCSPMKGHSHVYWYRQLPEEGLKFMVYLQKENIIDESGMPKERFSAEFPKEGPSILRIQQVVRGDSAAYFCASSRSLQATNEKLFFGSGTQLSVL.

The chain combines TRBV18 with TRBJ1-5; possibly TRBD1 for D (6 bases). CDR1 KGHSH and CDR2 LQKENI come from the germline V gene. V lost 4 bases and J 2 bases, leaving 12 bases between the germline ends. The CDR3 consists of 15 residues. The CDR3 here is CASSLQDSGNQPQHF. Here the CDR3 DNA reads TGTGCCAGCTCACTTCAGGACAGCGGCAATCAGCCCCAGCATTTT.

The chain recombines TRBV30 with TRBJ1-5; no definite D call. Germline assignment: CDR1 GTSNPN and CDR2 SVGIG (reference sequence). The CDR3 spans 13 residues. V was cut by 3 bases and J by 4 bases, with 10 bases left in between. The CDR3 protein is CAWSQKSNQPQHF. The CDR3 DNA reads TGTGCCTGGAGCCAGAAATCTAATCAGCCCCAGCATTTT.